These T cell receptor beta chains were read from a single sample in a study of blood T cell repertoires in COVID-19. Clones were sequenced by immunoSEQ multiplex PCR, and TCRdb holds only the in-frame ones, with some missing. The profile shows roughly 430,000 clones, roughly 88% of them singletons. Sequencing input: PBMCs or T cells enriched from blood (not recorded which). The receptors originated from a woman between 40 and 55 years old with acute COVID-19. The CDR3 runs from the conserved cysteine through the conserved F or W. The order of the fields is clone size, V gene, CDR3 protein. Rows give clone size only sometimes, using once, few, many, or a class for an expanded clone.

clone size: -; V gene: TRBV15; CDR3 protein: CATSRDVRSTPHGYTF
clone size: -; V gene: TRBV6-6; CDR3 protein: CASSYEGGALHF
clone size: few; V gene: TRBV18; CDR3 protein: CASSQNLQGPTGYTF
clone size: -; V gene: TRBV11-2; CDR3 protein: CASSPFPAGGSNSPLHF
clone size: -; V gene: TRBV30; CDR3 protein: CAWATGGNQPQHF
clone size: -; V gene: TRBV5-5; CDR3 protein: CASSLGDRGPRGTNEKLFF
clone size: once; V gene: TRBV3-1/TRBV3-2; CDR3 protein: CASSQVRMGGPATDTQYF
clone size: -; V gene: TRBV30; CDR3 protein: CAWSARSGGLAFF
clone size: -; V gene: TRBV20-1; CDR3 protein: CSASSTLDPGNNSPLHF
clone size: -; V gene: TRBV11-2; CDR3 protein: CASSNAVRSRKFQETQYF
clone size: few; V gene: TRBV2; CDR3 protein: CASILREGSGYTF
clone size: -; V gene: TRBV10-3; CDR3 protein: CALSYSGGAGDTQYF
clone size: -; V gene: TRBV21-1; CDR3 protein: CASSKCRDLGVAETQYF
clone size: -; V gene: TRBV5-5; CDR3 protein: CASSFSPGTANEKLFF
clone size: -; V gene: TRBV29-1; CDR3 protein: CSVEAGSDGYTF
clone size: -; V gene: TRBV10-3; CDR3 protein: CAISDPETSTDTQYF
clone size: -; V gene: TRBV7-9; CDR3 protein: CASSLVGQGAAFF
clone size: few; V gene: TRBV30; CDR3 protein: CAWSVGFDSSYEQYF
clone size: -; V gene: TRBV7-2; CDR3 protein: CASSRDRDESYTF
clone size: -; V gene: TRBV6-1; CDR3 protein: CASSEAGAGQPQHF
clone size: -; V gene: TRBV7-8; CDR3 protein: CASSLASGGYSTDTQYF
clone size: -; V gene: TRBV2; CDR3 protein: CASSLVLTGNTIYF
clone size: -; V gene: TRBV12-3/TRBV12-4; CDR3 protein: CASSSDRTEAFF
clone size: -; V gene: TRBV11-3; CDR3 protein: CASSPGTGSSYEQYF